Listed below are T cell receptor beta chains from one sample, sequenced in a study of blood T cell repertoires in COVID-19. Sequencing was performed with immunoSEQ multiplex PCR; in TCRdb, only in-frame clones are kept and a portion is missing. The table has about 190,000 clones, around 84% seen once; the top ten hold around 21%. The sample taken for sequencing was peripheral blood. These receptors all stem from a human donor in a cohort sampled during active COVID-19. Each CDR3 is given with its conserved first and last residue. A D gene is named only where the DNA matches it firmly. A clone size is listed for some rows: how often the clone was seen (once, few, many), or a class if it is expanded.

cdr3_aa: CASSLMTGSYNEQFF; cdr3_nt: TGTGCCAGCAGCCTGATGACAGGGTCCTACAATGAGCAGTTCTTC; d_call: TRBD1; clone_size: .; v_call: TRBV3-1/TRBV3-2; cdr3_length: 15; j_call: TRBJ2-1
cdr3_aa: CASSSGTGFSPLHF; cdr3_nt: TGTGCCAGCAGCTCCGGGACAGGGTTCTCACCCCTCCACTTT; d_call: TRBD1; clone_size: .; v_call: TRBV7-3; cdr3_length: 14; j_call: TRBJ1-6
cdr3_aa: CASSVGQGRSEQYF; cdr3_nt: TGTGCCAGCAGCGTTGGACAGGGGAGATCCGAGCAGTACTTC; d_call: TRBD1; clone_size: .; v_call: TRBV7-9; cdr3_length: 14; j_call: TRBJ2-7
cdr3_aa: CATSDPGTSAYNEQFF; cdr3_nt: TGTGCCACCAGTGATCCCGGGACTAGCGCTTACAATGAGCAGTTCTTC; d_call: TRBD2; clone_size: .; v_call: TRBV24-1; cdr3_length: 16; j_call: TRBJ2-1
cdr3_aa: CASDFGGSPQETQYF; cdr3_nt: TGCGCCAGCGACTTCGGGGGATCCCCCCAAGAGACCCAGTACTTC; d_call: .; clone_size: .; v_call: TRBV5-1; cdr3_length: 15; j_call: TRBJ2-5
cdr3_aa: CASSPLTGGNTEAFF; cdr3_nt: TGTGCCAGCAGTCCCTTGACGGGAGGGAACACTGAAGCTTTCTTT; d_call: .; clone_size: .; v_call: TRBV28; cdr3_length: 15; j_call: TRBJ1-1
cdr3_aa: CASSNQVALEKLFF; cdr3_nt: TGTGCCAGCAGCAACCAGGTCGCCCTTGAAAAACTGTTTTTT; d_call: .; clone_size: .; v_call: TRBV5-5; cdr3_length: 14; j_call: TRBJ1-4
cdr3_aa: CPRLRGHIQYF; cdr3_nt: TGTCCACGGCTCAGGGGGCACATTCAGTACTTC; d_call: TRBD1; clone_size: few; v_call: TRBV6-6; cdr3_length: 11; j_call: TRBJ2-4
cdr3_aa: CASSPWTAQETQYF; cdr3_nt: TGTGCCAGCAGTCCATGGACAGCCCAAGAGACCCAGTACTTC; d_call: .; clone_size: .; v_call: TRBV27; cdr3_length: 14; j_call: TRBJ2-5
cdr3_aa: CASSLPPAGQLGNTIYF; cdr3_nt: TGTGCCAGCAGTTTACCCCCCGCAGGGCAGTTAGGAAACACCATATATTTT; d_call: .; clone_size: .; v_call: TRBV28; cdr3_length: 17; j_call: TRBJ1-3
cdr3_aa: CASSLRQVNTEAFF; cdr3_nt: TGTGCCAGCAGCCTCCGACAGGTCAACACTGAAGCTTTCTTT; d_call: .; clone_size: .; v_call: TRBV9; cdr3_length: 14; j_call: TRBJ1-1
cdr3_aa: CASGQTGANSPLHF; cdr3_nt: TGTGCTAGTGGTCAAACAGGGGCCAATTCACCCCTCCACTTT; d_call: TRBD1; clone_size: .; v_call: TRBV12-5; cdr3_length: 14; j_call: TRBJ1-6
cdr3_aa: CASSYSQGADTQYF; cdr3_nt: TGTGCCAGCAGCTATTCGCAGGGGGCTGATACGCAGTATTTT; d_call: TRBD1; clone_size: .; v_call: TRBV6-4; cdr3_length: 14; j_call: TRBJ2-3
cdr3_aa: CASSQADISYNSPLHF; cdr3_nt: TGTGCCAGTAGTCAGGCCGATATCTCCTATAATTCACCCCTCCACTTT; d_call: .; clone_size: .; v_call: TRBV19; cdr3_length: 16; j_call: TRBJ1-6
cdr3_aa: CASSQALRPANTGELFF; cdr3_nt: TGCGCCAGCAGCCAAGCCCTCAGGCCCGCGAACACCGGGGAGCTGTTTTTT; d_call: .; clone_size: .; v_call: TRBV4-1; cdr3_length: 17; j_call: TRBJ2-2
cdr3_aa: CASSRGAFETQYF; cdr3_nt: TGTGCCAGCAGCCGGGGGGCCTTTGAGACCCAGTACTTC; d_call: .; clone_size: .; v_call: TRBV12-3/TRBV12-4; cdr3_length: 13; j_call: TRBJ2-5
cdr3_aa: CASSSLAGHSSYNEQFF; cdr3_nt: TGTGCCAGCAGCTCACTAGCGGGCCATAGCTCCTACAATGAGCAGTTCTTC; d_call: TRBD2; clone_size: .; v_call: TRBV7-6; cdr3_length: 17; j_call: TRBJ2-1
cdr3_aa: CASSPRTAQAFF; cdr3_nt: TGTGCCAGCTCACCGCGGACAGCCCAAGCTTTCTTT; d_call: .; clone_size: .; v_call: TRBV18; cdr3_length: 12; j_call: TRBJ1-1
cdr3_aa: CASSFTGGLAEAFF; cdr3_nt: TGTGCCAGCAGTTTTACAGGGGGCCTCGCTGAAGCTTTCTTT; d_call: TRBD1; clone_size: few; v_call: TRBV2; cdr3_length: 14; j_call: TRBJ1-1
cdr3_aa: CASSPMQGGPQHF; cdr3_nt: TGTGCCAGCTCACCAATGCAGGGAGGGCCCCAGCATTTT; d_call: .; clone_size: once; v_call: TRBV18; cdr3_length: 13; j_call: TRBJ1-5
cdr3_aa: CASSGQGQRYNEQFF; cdr3_nt: TGTGCCAGCAGCGGCCAGGGACAGCGGTACAATGAGCAGTTCTTC; d_call: TRBD1; clone_size: .; v_call: TRBV7-2; cdr3_length: 15; j_call: TRBJ2-1
cdr3_aa: CASSYGSSGTAYEQYF; cdr3_nt: TGTGCCAGCAGTTACGGATCTAGCGGAACTGCCTACGAGCAGTACTTC; d_call: TRBD2; clone_size: many; v_call: TRBV6-6; cdr3_length: 16; j_call: TRBJ2-7
cdr3_aa: CASSLGGTETQYF; cdr3_nt: TGTGCCAGCAGCTTGGGGGGCACGGAGACCCAGTACTTC; d_call: .; clone_size: .; v_call: TRBV5-5; cdr3_length: 13; j_call: TRBJ2-5
cdr3_aa: CASSKDPPGCTDTQYF; cdr3_nt: TGTGCCAGCAGCAAAGACCCCCCGGGGTGCACAGATACGCAGTATTTT; d_call: .; clone_size: .; v_call: TRBV21-1; cdr3_length: 16; j_call: TRBJ2-3
cdr3_aa: CASSGDKFYNEQFF; cdr3_nt: TGTGCCAGCAGTGGGGACAAATTTTACAATGAGCAGTTCTTC; d_call: .; clone_size: .; v_call: TRBV25-1; cdr3_length: 14; j_call: TRBJ2-1
cdr3_aa: CAWSVARRGGATNEKLFF; cdr3_nt: TGTGCCTGGAGTGTGGCCCGCCGTGGGGGGGCAACTAATGAAAAACTGTTTTTT; d_call: .; clone_size: .; v_call: TRBV30; cdr3_length: 18; j_call: TRBJ1-4
cdr3_aa: CASSLWKGTDRGYTF; cdr3_nt: TGTGCCAGCAGTTTATGGAAGGGGACAGATCGTGGCTACACCTTC; d_call: TRBD1; clone_size: .; v_call: TRBV27; cdr3_length: 15; j_call: TRBJ1-2
cdr3_aa: CASSRGTANTGELFF; cdr3_nt: TGTGCCAGCAGCCGCGGGACGGCGAACACCGGGGAGCTGTTTTTT; d_call: .; clone_size: .; v_call: TRBV11-2; cdr3_length: 15; j_call: TRBJ2-2
cdr3_aa: CASSLTRGQPQHF; cdr3_nt: TGTGCCAGCAGCCTGACCAGGGGTCAGCCCCAGCATTTT; d_call: .; clone_size: .; v_call: TRBV4-2; cdr3_length: 13; j_call: TRBJ1-5
cdr3_aa: CASSSGTSTGELFF; cdr3_nt: TGTGCCAGCAGTTCCGGGACTAGCACCGGGGAGCTGTTTTTT; d_call: TRBD2; clone_size: .; v_call: TRBV2; cdr3_length: 14; j_call: TRBJ2-2
cdr3_aa: CASSRDSTENTIYF; cdr3_nt: TGTGCCAGCAGTCGGGACAGCACGGAGAACACCATATATTTT; d_call: TRBD1; clone_size: .; v_call: TRBV6-5; cdr3_length: 14; j_call: TRBJ1-3
cdr3_aa: CASSQYRDGYTF; cdr3_nt: TGTGCCAGCAGCCAGTACAGGGATGGCTACACCTTC; d_call: .; clone_size: .; v_call: TRBV3-1/TRBV3-2; cdr3_length: 12; j_call: TRBJ1-2
cdr3_aa: CASSLTTGVANYGYTF; cdr3_nt: TGTGCCAGCAGCTTAACTACAGGGGTCGCCAACTATGGCTACACCTTC; d_call: TRBD1; clone_size: .; v_call: TRBV7-9; cdr3_length: 16; j_call: TRBJ1-2
cdr3_aa: CASSPWQYNEQFF; cdr3_nt: TGTGCCAGCTCACCTTGGCAGTACAATGAGCAGTTCTTC; d_call: .; clone_size: .; v_call: TRBV18; cdr3_length: 13; j_call: TRBJ2-1
cdr3_aa: CASRWGQGSRQPQHF; cdr3_nt: TGTGCCAGTAGATGGGGACAGGGGTCGCGTCAGCCCCAGCATTTT; d_call: TRBD1; clone_size: .; v_call: TRBV19; cdr3_length: 15; j_call: TRBJ1-5
cdr3_aa: CASSQAGVSGELFF; cdr3_nt: TGTGCCAGCAGCCAAGCAGGGGTCTCCGGGGAGCTGTTTTTT; d_call: .; clone_size: .; v_call: TRBV7-6; cdr3_length: 14; j_call: TRBJ2-2
cdr3_aa: CASRRDGYNEQFF; cdr3_nt: TGTGCCAGCCGCCGGGATGGATACAATGAGCAGTTCTTC; d_call: .; clone_size: .; v_call: TRBV5-4; cdr3_length: 13; j_call: TRBJ2-1
cdr3_aa: CASSFRGSNYGYTF; cdr3_nt: TGTGCCAGCAGTTTTCGGGGTTCTAACTATGGCTACACCTTC; d_call: .; clone_size: .; v_call: TRBV27; cdr3_length: 14; j_call: TRBJ1-2
cdr3_aa: CASSIGGQGNGYTF; cdr3_nt: TGCGCCAGCAGTATTGGAGGACAGGGTAATGGCTACACCTTC; d_call: TRBD1; clone_size: .; v_call: TRBV5-1; cdr3_length: 14; j_call: TRBJ1-2